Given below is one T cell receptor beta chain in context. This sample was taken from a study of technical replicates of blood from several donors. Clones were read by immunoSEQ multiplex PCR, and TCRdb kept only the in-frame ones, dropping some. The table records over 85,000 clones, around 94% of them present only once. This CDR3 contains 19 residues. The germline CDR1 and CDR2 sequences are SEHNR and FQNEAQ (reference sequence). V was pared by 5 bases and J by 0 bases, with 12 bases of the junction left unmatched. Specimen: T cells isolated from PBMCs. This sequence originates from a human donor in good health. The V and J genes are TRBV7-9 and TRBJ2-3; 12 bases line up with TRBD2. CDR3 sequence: CASSHGWTSGAPSTDTQYF. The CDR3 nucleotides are TGTGCCAGCAGCCATGGATGGACTAGCGGGGCCCCTAGCACAGATACGCAGTATTTT.